Listed below are T cell receptor beta chains from one sample, sequenced in a study of Graves' ophthalmopathy and Graves' hyperthyroidism. TCRdb independently ran MiXCR on the multiplex PCR reads; one entry per CDR3 protein. The sample lists about 230,000 distinct CDR3 sequences, around 45% occurring once. The specimen sequenced was peripheral blood. These receptors were collected from an adult man with Graves' ophthalmopathy. CDR3s include the opening cysteine and the closing phenylalanine or tryptophan. A D gene is named only where the DNA matches it firmly. Where a row states a size, it is once, few, many or the class of an expanded clone; other rows omit it.

V gene: TRBV24-1; J gene: TRBJ1-3; D gene: TRBD1; clone size: few; CDR3 protein: CATSDGTGGPSGNTIYF; CDR3 DNA: TGTGCCACCAGTGATGGGACAGGGGGACCCTCTGGAAACACCATATATTTT
V gene: TRBV24-1; J gene: TRBJ1-2; D gene: .; clone size: few; CDR3 protein: CATSEDGQYSGYTF; CDR3 DNA: TGTGCCACCAGTGAGGATGGACAGTATTCCGGCTACACCTTC
V gene: TRBV7-2; J gene: TRBJ2-5; D gene: .; clone size: .; CDR3 protein: CASSLQPGSETQYF; CDR3 DNA: TGCGCCAGCAGCTTACAGCCGGGATCAGAGACCCAGTACTTC
V gene: TRBV20-1; J gene: TRBJ1-5; D gene: TRBD1; clone size: .; CDR3 protein: CSAIKQGWGNQPQHF; CDR3 DNA: TGCAGTGCGATTAAACAGGGGTGGGGCAATCAGCCCCAGCATTTT
V gene: TRBV29-1; J gene: TRBJ2-2; D gene: .; clone size: few; CDR3 protein: CSALQGPGELFF; CDR3 DNA: TGCAGCGCATTACAGGGCCCCGGGGAGCTGTTTTTT
V gene: TRBV5-1; J gene: TRBJ2-5; D gene: TRBD1; clone size: .; CDR3 protein: CASSIGQGRGETQYF; CDR3 DNA: TGCGCCAGCAGCATAGGACAGGGGCGAGGAGAGACCCAGTACTTC
V gene: TRBV7-2; J gene: TRBJ2-5; D gene: .; clone size: .; CDR3 protein: CASSPSSRETQYF; CDR3 DNA: TGTGCCAGCAGCCCTAGCAGCAGGGAGACCCAGTACTTC
V gene: TRBV12-3/TRBV12-4; J gene: TRBJ2-7; D gene: .; clone size: few; CDR3 protein: CASSFTVGEQYF; CDR3 DNA: TGTGCCAGCAGTTTCACGGTTGGGGAGCAGTACTTC
V gene: TRBV7-3; J gene: TRBJ2-5; D gene: TRBD1; clone size: few; CDR3 protein: CASVEGARLQTQYF; CDR3 DNA: TGTGCCAGCGTAGAGGGGGCTCGTCTACAGACCCAGTACTTC
V gene: TRBV20-1; J gene: TRBJ1-1; D gene: .; clone size: few; CDR3 protein: CSAPDIRRSTEAFF; CDR3 DNA: TGCAGTGCCCCGGACATTCGGAGGTCCACTGAAGCTTTCTTT
V gene: TRBV7-9; J gene: TRBJ2-1; D gene: .; clone size: .; CDR3 protein: CAAEPYNEQFF; CDR3 DNA: TGTGCCGCAGAGCCCTACAATGAGCAGTTCTTC
V gene: TRBV6-1; J gene: TRBJ2-5; D gene: TRBD2; clone size: .; CDR3 protein: CASSETSGGQETQYF; CDR3 DNA: TGTGCCAGCAGTGAGACTAGCGGGGGACAAGAGACCCAGTACTTC
V gene: TRBV2; J gene: TRBJ2-7; D gene: TRBD1; clone size: .; CDR3 protein: CASSGRQGDEQYF; CDR3 DNA: TGTGCCAGCAGTGGGCGACAGGGGGACGAGCAGTACTTC
V gene: TRBV24-1; J gene: TRBJ1-5; D gene: .; clone size: .; CDR3 protein: CATSDGTVNYQPQHF; CDR3 DNA: TGTGCCACCAGTGATGGGACGGTCAATTATCAGCCCCAGCATTTT
V gene: TRBV10-3; J gene: TRBJ2-7; D gene: .; clone size: .; CDR3 protein: CASTNTSPYEQYF; CDR3 DNA: TGTGCCAGCACCAACACTTCCCCTTACGAGCAGTACTTC
V gene: TRBV10-3; J gene: TRBJ1-5; D gene: .; clone size: few; CDR3 protein: CASKAGKYSNQPQHF; CDR3 DNA: TGTGCCAGCAAGGCGGGGAAATATAGCAATCAGCCCCAGCATTTT
V gene: TRBV9; J gene: TRBJ2-3; D gene: TRBD1; clone size: .; CDR3 protein: CASSFGTVPDTQYF; CDR3 DNA: TGTGCCAGCAGCTTTGGGACAGTTCCAGATACGCAGTATTTT
V gene: TRBV6-2/TRBV6-3; J gene: TRBJ1-1; D gene: .; clone size: .; CDR3 protein: CASSPSEEIEAFF; CDR3 DNA: TGTGCCAGCAGTCCTTCGGAAGAGATTGAAGCTTTCTTT
V gene: TRBV7-2; J gene: TRBJ2-5; D gene: TRBD2; clone size: .; CDR3 protein: CASTTSRERRETQYF; CDR3 DNA: TGTGCCAGCACCACCTCGCGGGAGCGTCGAGAGACCCAGTACTTC
V gene: TRBV12-3/TRBV12-4; J gene: TRBJ2-5; D gene: .; clone size: .; CDR3 protein: CASRLAKGQETQYF; CDR3 DNA: TGTGCCAGCAGACTCGCGAAAGGCCAAGAGACCCAGTACTTC
V gene: TRBV4-2; J gene: TRBJ1-6; D gene: TRBD1; clone size: few; CDR3 protein: CASSQDLRDRTSPLHF; CDR3 DNA: TGTGCCAGCAGCCAAGATCTCCGGGACAGAACTTCACCCCTCCACTTT
V gene: TRBV25-1; J gene: TRBJ1-3; D gene: .; clone size: many; CDR3 protein: CASSEFLGARGNTIYF; CDR3 DNA: TGTGCCAGCAGTGAATTCCTGGGGGCGCGTGGAAACACCATATATTTT
V gene: TRBV7-2; J gene: TRBJ2-7; D gene: .; clone size: .; CDR3 protein: CASSLGRAPYEQYF; CDR3 DNA: TGTGCCAGCAGCTTAGGCAGGGCTCCCTACGAGCAGTACTTC
V gene: TRBV5-1; J gene: TRBJ2-5; D gene: TRBD2; clone size: .; CDR3 protein: CASSSSGDQETQYF; CDR3 DNA: TGCGCCAGCAGCTCTAGCGGTGATCAAGAGACCCAGTACTTC
V gene: TRBV24-1; J gene: TRBJ2-3; D gene: TRBD2; clone size: .; CDR3 protein: CATSDFSSTSGYTDTQYF; CDR3 DNA: TGTGCCACCAGTGATTTTTCATCGACTAGCGGGTACACAGATACGCAGTATTTT
V gene: TRBV7-9; J gene: TRBJ1-4; D gene: .; clone size: .; CDR3 protein: CASSVQGATNEKLFF; CDR3 DNA: TGTGCCAGCAGCGTCCAGGGTGCAACTAATGAAAAACTGTTTTTT
V gene: TRBV10-3; J gene: TRBJ2-2; D gene: TRBD2; clone size: .; CDR3 protein: CAISSGGSTGELFF; CDR3 DNA: TGTGCCATCAGTAGCGGGGGTTCCACCGGGGAGCTGTTTTTT
V gene: TRBV20-1; J gene: TRBJ1-6; D gene: .; clone size: .; CDR3 protein: CSAREPEGRNSPLHF; CDR3 DNA: TGCAGTGCTAGAGAGCCAGAGGGCCGAAATTCACCCCTCCACTTT
V gene: TRBV20-1; J gene: TRBJ2-7; D gene: .; clone size: .; CDR3 protein: CSARNSLSYEQYF; CDR3 DNA: TGCAGTGCTAGAAACTCGCTGTCCTACGAGCAGTACTTC
V gene: TRBV5-1; J gene: TRBJ1-5; D gene: .; clone size: few; CDR3 protein: CASSLDSLNQPQHF; CDR3 DNA: TGCGCCAGCAGCTTGGACAGCCTCAATCAGCCCCAGCATTTT
V gene: TRBV14; J gene: TRBJ1-2; D gene: .; clone size: .; CDR3 protein: CASSQRKLDSYTF; CDR3 DNA: TGTGCCAGCAGCCAACGAAAGCTGGATAGCTACACCTTC
V gene: TRBV20-1; J gene: TRBJ2-5; D gene: TRBD2; clone size: many; CDR3 protein: CSADPGLGQETQYF; CDR3 DNA: TGCAGTGCCGACCCGGGACTAGGGCAAGAGACCCAGTACTTC
V gene: TRBV10-3; J gene: TRBJ2-2; D gene: TRBD1; clone size: .; CDR3 protein: CAIRADRANTGELFF; CDR3 DNA: TGTGCCATCAGAGCTGACAGGGCGAACACCGGGGAGCTGTTTTTT
V gene: TRBV2; J gene: TRBJ2-2; D gene: .; clone size: .; CDR3 protein: CASSDWGESGELFF; CDR3 DNA: TGTGCCAGCAGTGACTGGGGGGAGAGCGGGGAGCTGTTTTTT
V gene: TRBV20-1; J gene: TRBJ1-3; D gene: .; clone size: .; CDR3 protein: CSAQFGNTIYF; CDR3 DNA: TGCAGTGCCCAGTTTGGAAACACCATATATTTT
V gene: TRBV7-6; J gene: TRBJ2-7; D gene: TRBD2; clone size: .; CDR3 protein: CASSLLDRREVGYEQYF; CDR3 DNA: TGTGCCAGCAGCTTATTGGATCGGCGGGAGGTTGGGTACGAGCAGTACTTC
V gene: TRBV7-2; J gene: TRBJ2-1; D gene: .; clone size: .; CDR3 protein: CASSVARGEQFF; CDR3 DNA: TGTGCCAGCAGCGTGGCCCGGGGTGAGCAGTTCTTC
V gene: TRBV9; J gene: TRBJ2-5; D gene: .; clone size: .; CDR3 protein: CATSDPGTALETQYF; CDR3 DNA: TGTGCCACCAGTGATCCGGGGACCGCGTTAGAGACCCAGTACTTC
V gene: TRBV25-1; J gene: TRBJ2-1; D gene: .; clone size: .; CDR3 protein: CASSASGFSSYNEQFF; CDR3 DNA: TGTGCCAGCAGCGCTTCAGGTTTCTCTTCCTACAATGAGCAGTTCTTC